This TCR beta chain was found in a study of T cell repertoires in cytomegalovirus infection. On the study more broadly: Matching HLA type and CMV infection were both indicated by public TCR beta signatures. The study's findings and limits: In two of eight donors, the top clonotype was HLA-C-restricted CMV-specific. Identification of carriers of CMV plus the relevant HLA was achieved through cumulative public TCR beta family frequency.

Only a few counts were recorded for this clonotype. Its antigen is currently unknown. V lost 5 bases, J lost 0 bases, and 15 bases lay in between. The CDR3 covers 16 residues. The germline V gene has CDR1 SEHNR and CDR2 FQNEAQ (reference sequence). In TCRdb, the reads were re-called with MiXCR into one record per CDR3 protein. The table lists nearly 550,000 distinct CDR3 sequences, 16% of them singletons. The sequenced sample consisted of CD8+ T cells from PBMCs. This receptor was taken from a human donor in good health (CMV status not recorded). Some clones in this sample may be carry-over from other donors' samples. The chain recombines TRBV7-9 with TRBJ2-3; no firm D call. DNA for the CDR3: TGTGCCAGCAGCCTACACTTTTCCCCGAGCACAGATACGCAGTATTTT. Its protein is CASSLHFSPSTDTQYF. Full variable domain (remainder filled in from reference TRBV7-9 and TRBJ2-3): DTGVSQNPRHKITKRGQNVTFRCDPISEHNRLYWYRQTLGQGPEFLTYFQNEAQLEKSRLLSDRFSAERPKGSFSTLEIQRTEQGDSAMYLCASSLHFSPSTDTQYFGPGTRLTVL.